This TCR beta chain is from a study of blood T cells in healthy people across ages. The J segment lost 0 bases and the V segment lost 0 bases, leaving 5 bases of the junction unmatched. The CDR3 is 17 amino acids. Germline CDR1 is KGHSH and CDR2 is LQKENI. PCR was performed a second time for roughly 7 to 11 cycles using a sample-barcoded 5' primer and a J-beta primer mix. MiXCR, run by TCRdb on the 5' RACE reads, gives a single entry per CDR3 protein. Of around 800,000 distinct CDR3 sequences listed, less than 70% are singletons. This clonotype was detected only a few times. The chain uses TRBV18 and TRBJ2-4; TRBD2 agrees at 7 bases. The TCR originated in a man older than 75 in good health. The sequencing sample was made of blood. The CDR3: CASSPPASGVAKNIQYF. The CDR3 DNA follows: TGTGCCAGCTCACCACCAGCCAGCGGGGTAGCCAAAAACATTCAGTACTTC.